One T cell receptor beta chain is described in this entry. Its antigen is unknown. This CDR3 contains 11 residues. J gave up 9 bases and V 8 bases, and 1 base lay outside the gene matches. The V gene's germline CDR1 is SGHVS and CDR2 FQNEAQ. Patients were aged 18 to 65, had disease duration under 2 months, and had newly diagnosed hyperthyroidism. This entry comes from a study of T cells in Graves' hyperthyroidism and ophthalmopathy. Study-level results: Progression to ophthalmopathy was predicted a median of approximately 6.4 months early. Blood also held most thyroid clonotypes expanded beyond 0.001.

Amplification of TCR beta CDR3 regions was performed using RNA transcripts as template. In the first-round RT-PCR of the TCR CDR3, the HTBI primer set was used. TCRdb used MiXCR to reprocess the multiplex PCR reads, holding one entry per CDR3 protein. The sample lists about 840,000 distinct CDR3 sequences; roughly 40% were seen once. Sequences were obtained from blood. The receptor was isolated from a man aged 18 to 29 with Graves' hyperthyroidism. J is TRBJ2-7 and V is TRBV7-8; 13 positions match TRBD2. The CDR3 here is CASGLAGAQYF. CDR3 nucleotides: TGTGCCAGCGGACTAGCGGGAGCGCAGTACTTC.